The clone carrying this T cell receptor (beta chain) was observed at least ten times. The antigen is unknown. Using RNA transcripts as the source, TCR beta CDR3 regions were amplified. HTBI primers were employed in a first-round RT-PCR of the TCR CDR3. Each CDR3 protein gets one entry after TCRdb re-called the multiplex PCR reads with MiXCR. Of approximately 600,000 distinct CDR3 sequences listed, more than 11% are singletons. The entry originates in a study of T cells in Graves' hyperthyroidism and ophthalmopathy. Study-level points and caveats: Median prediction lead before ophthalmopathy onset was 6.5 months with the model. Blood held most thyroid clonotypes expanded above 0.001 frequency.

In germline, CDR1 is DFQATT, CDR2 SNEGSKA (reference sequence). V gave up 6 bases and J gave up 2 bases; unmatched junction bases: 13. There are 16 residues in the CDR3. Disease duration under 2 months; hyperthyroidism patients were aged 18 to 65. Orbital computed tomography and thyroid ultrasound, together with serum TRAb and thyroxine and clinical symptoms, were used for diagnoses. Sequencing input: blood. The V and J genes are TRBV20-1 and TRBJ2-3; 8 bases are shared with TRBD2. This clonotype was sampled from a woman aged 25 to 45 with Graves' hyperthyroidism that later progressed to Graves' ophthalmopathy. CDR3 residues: CSAHPLSGSPTDTQYF. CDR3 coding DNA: TGCAGTGCCCATCCCTTGAGCGGGAGTCCCACAGATACGCAGTATTTT.